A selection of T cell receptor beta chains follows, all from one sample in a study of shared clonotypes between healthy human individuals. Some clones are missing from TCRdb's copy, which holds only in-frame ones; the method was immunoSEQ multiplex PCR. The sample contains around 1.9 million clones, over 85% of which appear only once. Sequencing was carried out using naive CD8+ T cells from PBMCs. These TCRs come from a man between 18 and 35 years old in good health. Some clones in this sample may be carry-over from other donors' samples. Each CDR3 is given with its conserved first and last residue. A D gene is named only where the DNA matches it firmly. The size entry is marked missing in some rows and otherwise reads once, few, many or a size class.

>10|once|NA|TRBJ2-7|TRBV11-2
CASSSQEQYF
TGTGCCAGCAGCTCTCAAGAGCAGTACTTC
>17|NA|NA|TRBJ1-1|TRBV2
CASSVSGAMASSAEAFF
TGTGCCAGCAGTGTTTCAGGGGCAATGGCTAGTAGTGCTGAAGCTTTCTTT
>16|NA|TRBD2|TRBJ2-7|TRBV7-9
CASSPKTSGLSYEQYF
TGTGCCAGCAGTCCCAAGACTAGCGGGCTCTCCTACGAGCAGTACTTC
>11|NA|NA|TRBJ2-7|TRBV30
CAWSYGDEQYF
TGTGCCTGGAGCTACGGAGACGAGCAGTACTTC
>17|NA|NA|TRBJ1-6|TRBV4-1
CASSPPEGASYNSPLHF
TGCGCCAGCAGCCCACCAGAAGGGGCCTCCTATAATTCACCCCTCCACTTT
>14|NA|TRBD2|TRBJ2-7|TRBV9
CASSVGRAGVEQYF
TGTGCCAGCAGCGTAGGCAGGGCGGGGGTCGAGCAGTACTTC
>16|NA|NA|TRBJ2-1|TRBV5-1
CASSLYSAQPRNEQFF
TGCGCCAGCAGCTTGTACTCCGCCCAACCCCGGAATGAGCAGTTCTTC
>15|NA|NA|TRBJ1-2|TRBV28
CASTSPQGPHYGYTF
TGTGCCAGCACCAGTCCTCAGGGCCCCCACTATGGCTACACCTTC
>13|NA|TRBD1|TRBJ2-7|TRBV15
CATSSRDSYEQYF
TGTGCCACCAGCAGCCGGGACAGCTACGAGCAGTACTTC
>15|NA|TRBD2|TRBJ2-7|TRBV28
CASSRMASGRREQYF
TGTGCCAGCTCGCGGATGGCTAGCGGGAGGAGGGAGCAGTACTTC
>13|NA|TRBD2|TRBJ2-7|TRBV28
CASSFYGAGEWYF
TGTGCCAGCAGTTTCTACGGGGCGGGAGAATGGTACTTC
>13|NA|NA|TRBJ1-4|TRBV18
CASSPMVGEKLFF
TGTGCCAGCTCACCGATGGTGGGGGAAAAACTGTTTTTT
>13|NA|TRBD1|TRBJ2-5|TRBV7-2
CASSDTTGGLKYF
TGTGCCAGCAGCGATACAACAGGGGGTCTTAAGTACTTC
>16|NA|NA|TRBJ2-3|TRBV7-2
CASSLARAGHTDTQYF
TGTGCCAGCAGCTTAGCGAGGGCGGGGCACACAGATACGCAGTATTTT
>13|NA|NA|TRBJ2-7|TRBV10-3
CAISEPGPYEQYF
TGTGCCATCAGTGAGCCGGGACCCTACGAGCAGTACTTC
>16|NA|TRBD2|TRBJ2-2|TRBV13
CASSLEASGRSGELFF
TGTGCCAGCAGCTTAGAGGCTAGCGGGAGGTCCGGGGAGCTGTTTTTT
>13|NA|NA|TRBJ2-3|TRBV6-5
CASSYGPRLAQYF
TGTGCCAGCAGTTATGGTCCCCGCCTTGCGCAGTATTTT
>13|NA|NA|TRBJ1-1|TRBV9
CASSSGQGGEAFF
TGTGCCAGCAGCTCGGGGCAGGGAGGTGAAGCTTTCTTT
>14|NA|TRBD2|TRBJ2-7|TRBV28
CASSSPGLAYEQYF
TGTGCCAGCAGTTCACCGGGACTAGCGTACGAGCAGTACTTC
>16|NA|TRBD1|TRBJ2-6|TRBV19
CASSLPDRPGANVLTF
TGTGCCAGTAGTCTACCGGACAGGCCTGGGGCCAACGTCCTGACTTTC
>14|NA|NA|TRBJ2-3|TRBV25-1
CASSEGGSTDTQYF
TGTGCCAGCAGTGAAGGGGGCAGCACAGATACGCAGTATTTT
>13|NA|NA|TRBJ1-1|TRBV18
CASSPPGFTEAFF
TGTGCCAGCTCACCACCGGGGTTCACTGAAGCTTTCTTT
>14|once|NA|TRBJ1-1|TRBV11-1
CASSHWGGNSEAFF
TGTGCCAGCAGCCATTGGGGGGGGAACTCTGAAGCTTTCTTT
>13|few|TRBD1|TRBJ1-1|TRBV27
CASLDRGDTEAFF
TGTGCCAGCTTGGACAGGGGGGACACTGAAGCTTTCTTT
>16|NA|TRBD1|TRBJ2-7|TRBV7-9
CASSLARGRVSYEQYF
TGTGCCAGCAGCTTAGCTAGGGGGCGCGTCTCCTACGAGCAGTACTTC
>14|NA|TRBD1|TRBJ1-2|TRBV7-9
CASSLGRDSYGYTF
TGTGCCAGCAGTCTGGGCCGGGACAGCTATGGCTACACCTTC
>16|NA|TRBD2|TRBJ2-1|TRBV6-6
CASSYSRLAGVNEQFF
TGTGCCAGCAGTTACTCGAGGCTAGCGGGAGTCAATGAGCAGTTCTTC
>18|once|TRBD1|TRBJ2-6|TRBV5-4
CASSHPGQAFSGANVLTF
TGTGCCAGCAGCCATCCGGGACAGGCGTTCTCTGGGGCCAACGTCCTGACTTTC
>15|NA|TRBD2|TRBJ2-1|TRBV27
CASSSLAGAYNEQFF
TGTGCCAGCAGTTCGCTAGCGGGAGCCTACAATGAGCAGTTCTTC
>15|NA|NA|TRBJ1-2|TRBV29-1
CSVGTGFDSYYGYTF
TGCAGCGTTGGTACCGGCTTTGACAGCTACTATGGCTACACCTTC
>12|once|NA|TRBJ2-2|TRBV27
CASSLYTGELFF
TGTGCCAGCAGCTTATACACCGGGGAGCTGTTTTTT